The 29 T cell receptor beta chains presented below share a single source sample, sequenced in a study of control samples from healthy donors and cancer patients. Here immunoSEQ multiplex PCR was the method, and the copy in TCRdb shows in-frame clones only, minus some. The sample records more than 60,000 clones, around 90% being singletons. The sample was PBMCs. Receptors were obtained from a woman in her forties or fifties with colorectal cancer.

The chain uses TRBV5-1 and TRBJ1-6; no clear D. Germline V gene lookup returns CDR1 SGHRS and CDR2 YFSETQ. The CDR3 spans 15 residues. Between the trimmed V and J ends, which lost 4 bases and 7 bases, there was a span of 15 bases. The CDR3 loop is CASSPRGPANSPLHF. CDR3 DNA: TGCGCCAGCAGCCCCAGAGGGCCGGCCAATTCACCCCTCCACTTT.

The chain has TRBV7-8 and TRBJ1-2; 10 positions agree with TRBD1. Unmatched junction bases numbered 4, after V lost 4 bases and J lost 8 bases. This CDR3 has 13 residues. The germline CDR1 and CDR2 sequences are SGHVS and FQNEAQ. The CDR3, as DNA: TGTGCCAGCAGCTCGGACAGGGGGGGAGGCTACACCTTC. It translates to CASSSDRGGGYTF.

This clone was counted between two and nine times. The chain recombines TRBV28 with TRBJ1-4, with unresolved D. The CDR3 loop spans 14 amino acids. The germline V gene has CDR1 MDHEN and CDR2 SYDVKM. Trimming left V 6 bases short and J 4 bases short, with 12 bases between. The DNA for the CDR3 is TGTGCCAGCAGCCATCCCCGGGATAATGAAAAACTGTTTTTT. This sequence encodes CASSHPRDNEKLFF. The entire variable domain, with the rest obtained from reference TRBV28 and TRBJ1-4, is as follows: DVKVTQSSRYLVKRTGEKVFLECVQDMDHENMFWYRQDPGLGLRLIYFSYDVKMKEKGDIPEGYSVSREKKERFSLILESASTNQTSMYLCASSHPRDNEKLFFGSGTQLSVL.

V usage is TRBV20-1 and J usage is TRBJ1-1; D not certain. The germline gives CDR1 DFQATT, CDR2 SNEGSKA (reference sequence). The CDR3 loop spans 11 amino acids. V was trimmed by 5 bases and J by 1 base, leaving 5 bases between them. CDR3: CSAPQNTEAFF. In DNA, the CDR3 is TGCAGTGCTCCACAGAACACTGAAGCTTTCTTT.

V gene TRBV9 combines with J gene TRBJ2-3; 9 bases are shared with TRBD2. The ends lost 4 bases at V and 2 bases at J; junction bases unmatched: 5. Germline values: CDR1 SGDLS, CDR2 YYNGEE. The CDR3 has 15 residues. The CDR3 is CASSPLAGNTDTQYF. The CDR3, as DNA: TGTGCCAGCAGCCCCCTAGCGGGGAACACAGATACGCAGTATTTT.

DNA for the CDR3: TGCGCCAGCAGCTTGGAATGGGCTTATGGCTACACCTTC. Translated, it gives CASSLEWAYGYTF. The chain carries TRBV5-1 and TRBJ1-2; D remains unclear. The germline CDR1 and CDR2 sequences are SGHRS and YFSETQ. V was cut by 0 bases and J by 5 bases, with 8 bases left in between. The length of the CDR3 is 13 residues.

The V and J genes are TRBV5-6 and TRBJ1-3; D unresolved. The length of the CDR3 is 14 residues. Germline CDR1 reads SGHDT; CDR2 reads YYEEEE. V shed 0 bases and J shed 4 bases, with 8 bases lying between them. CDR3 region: CASSLEGLGNTIYF. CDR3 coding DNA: TGTGCCAGCAGCTTGGAAGGTCTCGGAAACACCATATATTTT.

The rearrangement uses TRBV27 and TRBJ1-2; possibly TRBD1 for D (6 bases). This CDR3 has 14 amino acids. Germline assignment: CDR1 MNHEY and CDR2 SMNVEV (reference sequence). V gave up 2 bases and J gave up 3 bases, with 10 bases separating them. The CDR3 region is CASSLGPGDYGYTF. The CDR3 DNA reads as TGTGCCAGCAGTTTAGGGCCAGGGGACTATGGCTACACCTTC.

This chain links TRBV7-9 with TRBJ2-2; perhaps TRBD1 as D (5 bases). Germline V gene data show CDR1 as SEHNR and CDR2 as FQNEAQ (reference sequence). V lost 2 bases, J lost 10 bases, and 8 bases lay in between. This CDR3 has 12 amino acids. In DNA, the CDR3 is TGTGCCAGCAGCTTATGGACATCGGAGCTGTTTTTT. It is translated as CASSLWTSELFF.

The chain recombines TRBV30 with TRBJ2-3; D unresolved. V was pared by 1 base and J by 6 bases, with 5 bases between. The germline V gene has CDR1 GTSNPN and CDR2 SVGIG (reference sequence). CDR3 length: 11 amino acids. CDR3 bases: TGTGCCTGGAGTGATTCCGATACGCAGTATTTT. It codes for CAWSDSDTQYF.

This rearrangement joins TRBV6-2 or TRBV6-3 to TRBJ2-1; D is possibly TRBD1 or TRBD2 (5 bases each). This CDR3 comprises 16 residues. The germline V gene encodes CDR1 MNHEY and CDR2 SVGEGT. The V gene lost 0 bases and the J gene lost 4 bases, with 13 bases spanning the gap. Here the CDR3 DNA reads TGTGCCAGCAGTTACTCCGTAACTTGGGGGTACAATGAGCAGTTCTTC. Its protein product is CASSYSVTWGYNEQFF.

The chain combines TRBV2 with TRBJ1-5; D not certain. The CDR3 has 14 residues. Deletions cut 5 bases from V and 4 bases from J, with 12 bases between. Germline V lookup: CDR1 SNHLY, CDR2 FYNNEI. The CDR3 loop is CASSSLGGNQPQHF. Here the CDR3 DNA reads TGTGCCAGCAGTTCGCTGGGAGGGAATCAGCCCCAGCATTTT.

CDR3 protein: CASSELNYGYTF. CDR3 DNA sequence: TGTGCCAGCAGTGAATTAAATTATGGCTACACCTTC. V gene TRBV6-1 combines with J gene TRBJ1-2; D unclear. Germline V gene lookup returns CDR1 MNHNS and CDR2 SASEGT. This CDR3 region has 12 residues. Trimming pared 2 bases from V and 5 bases from J, leaving 6 bases between.

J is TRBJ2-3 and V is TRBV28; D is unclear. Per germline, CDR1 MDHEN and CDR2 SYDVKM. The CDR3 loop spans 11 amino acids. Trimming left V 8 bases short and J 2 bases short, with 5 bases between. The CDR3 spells CASCLTDTQYF. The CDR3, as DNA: TGTGCCAGCTGCCTCACAGATACGCAGTATTTT.

The CDR3 protein is CASSFPDRGRDTQYF. The CDR3 DNA follows: TGTGCCAGCAGCTTTCCGGACAGGGGCAGAGATACGCAGTATTTT. The chain combines TRBV5-4 with TRBJ2-3, with 9 bases fitting TRBD1. CDR3 size: 15 residues. The junction had 6 bases not matched to a gene; V was cut back by 2 bases and J by 5 bases. Germline V gives CDR1 SGHNT, CDR2 YYREEE (reference sequence).

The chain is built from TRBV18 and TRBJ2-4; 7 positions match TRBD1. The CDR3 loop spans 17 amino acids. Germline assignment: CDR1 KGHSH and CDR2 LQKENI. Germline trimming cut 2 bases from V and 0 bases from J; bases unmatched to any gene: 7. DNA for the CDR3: TGTGCCAGCTCACCAAGGGGGCCGGGGCAAGCCAAAAACATTCAGTACTTC. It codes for CASSPRGPGQAKNIQYF.

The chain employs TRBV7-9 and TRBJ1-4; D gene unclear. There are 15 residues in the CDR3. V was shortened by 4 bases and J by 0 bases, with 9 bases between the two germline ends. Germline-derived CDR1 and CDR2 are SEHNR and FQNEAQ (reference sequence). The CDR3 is CASSSWTATNEKLFF. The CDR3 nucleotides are TGTGCCAGCAGCTCTTGGACGGCAACTAATGAAAAACTGTTTTTT. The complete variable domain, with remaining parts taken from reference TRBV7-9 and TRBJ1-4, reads DTGVSQNPRHKITKRGQNVTFRCDPISEHNRLYWYRQTLGQGPEFLTYFQNEAQLEKSRLLSDRFSAERPKGSFSTLEIQRTEQGDSAMYLCASSSWTATNEKLFFGSGTQLSVL.

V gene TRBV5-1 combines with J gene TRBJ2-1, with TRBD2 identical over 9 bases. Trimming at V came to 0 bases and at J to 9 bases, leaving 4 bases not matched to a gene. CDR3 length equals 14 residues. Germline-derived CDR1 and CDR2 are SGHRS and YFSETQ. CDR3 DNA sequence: TGCGCCAGCAGCTTGGCGGCGGGGGGGCTTGAGCAGTTCTTC. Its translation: CASSLAAGGLEQFF.

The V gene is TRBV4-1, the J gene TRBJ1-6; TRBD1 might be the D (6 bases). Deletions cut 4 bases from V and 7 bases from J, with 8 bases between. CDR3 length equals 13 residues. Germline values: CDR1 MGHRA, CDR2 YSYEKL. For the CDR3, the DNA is TGCGCCAGCAGCCGACAGGAGAATTCACCCCTCCACTTT. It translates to CASSRQENSPLHF.

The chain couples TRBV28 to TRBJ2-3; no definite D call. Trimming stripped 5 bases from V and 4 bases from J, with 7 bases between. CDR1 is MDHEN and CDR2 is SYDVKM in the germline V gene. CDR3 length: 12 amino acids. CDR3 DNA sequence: TGTGCCAGCAGTCTTGCGTCAGATACGCAGTATTTT. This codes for CASSLASDTQYF. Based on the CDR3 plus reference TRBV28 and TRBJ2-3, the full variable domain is DVKVTQSSRYLVKRTGEKVFLECVQDMDHENMFWYRQDPGLGLRLIYFSYDVKMKEKGDIPEGYSVSREKKERFSLILESASTNQTSMYLCASSLASDTQYFGPGTRLTVL.

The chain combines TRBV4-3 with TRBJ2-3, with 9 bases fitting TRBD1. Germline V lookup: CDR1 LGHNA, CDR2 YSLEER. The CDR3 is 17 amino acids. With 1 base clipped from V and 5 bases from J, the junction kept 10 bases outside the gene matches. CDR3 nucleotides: TGCGCCAGCAGCCAAGCCGTAAAAAACAGGGGGCGAGATACGCAGTATTTT. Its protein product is CASSQAVKNRGRDTQYF.

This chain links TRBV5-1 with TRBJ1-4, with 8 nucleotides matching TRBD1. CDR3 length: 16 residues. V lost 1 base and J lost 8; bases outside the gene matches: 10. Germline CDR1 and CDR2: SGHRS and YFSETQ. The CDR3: CASSLTGQGKLEKLFF. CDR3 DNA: TGCGCCAGCAGCTTGACAGGACAGGGAAAGTTGGAAAAACTGTTTTTT.

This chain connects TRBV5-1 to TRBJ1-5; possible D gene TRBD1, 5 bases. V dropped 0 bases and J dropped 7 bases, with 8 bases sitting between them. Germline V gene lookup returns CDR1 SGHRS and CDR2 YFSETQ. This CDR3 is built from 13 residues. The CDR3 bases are TGCGCCAGCAGCTTGGCCGGGGGGCAGCCCCAGCATTTT. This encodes CASSLAGGQPQHF.

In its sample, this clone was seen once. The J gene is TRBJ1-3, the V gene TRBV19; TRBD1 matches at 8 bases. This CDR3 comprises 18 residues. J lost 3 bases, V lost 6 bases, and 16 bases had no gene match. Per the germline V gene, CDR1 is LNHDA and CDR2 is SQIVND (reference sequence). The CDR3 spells CASRPGQGPGGYGNTIYF. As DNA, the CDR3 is TGTGCCAGTAGGCCCGGACAGGGCCCCGGAGGATATGGAAACACCATATATTTT.

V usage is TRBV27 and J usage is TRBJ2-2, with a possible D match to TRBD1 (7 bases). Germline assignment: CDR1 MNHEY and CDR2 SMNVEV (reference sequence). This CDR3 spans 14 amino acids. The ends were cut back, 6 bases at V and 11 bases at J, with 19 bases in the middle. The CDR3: CASSYGGGRRELFF. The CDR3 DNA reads TGTGCCAGCAGCTACGGAGGGGGCCGGAGAGAGCTGTTTTTT.

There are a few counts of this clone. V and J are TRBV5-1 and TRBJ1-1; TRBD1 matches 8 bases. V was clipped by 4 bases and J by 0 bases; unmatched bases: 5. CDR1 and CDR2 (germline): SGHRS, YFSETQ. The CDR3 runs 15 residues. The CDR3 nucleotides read TGCGCCAGCAGCAGCGGGACAGGAATGAACACTGAAGCTTTCTTT. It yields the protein CASSSGTGMNTEAFF.

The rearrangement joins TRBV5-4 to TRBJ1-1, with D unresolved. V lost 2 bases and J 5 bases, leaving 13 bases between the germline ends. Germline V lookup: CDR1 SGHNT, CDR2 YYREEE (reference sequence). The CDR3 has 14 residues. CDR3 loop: CASSFGESETEAFF. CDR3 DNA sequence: TGTGCCAGCAGCTTCGGGGAATCGGAGACTGAAGCTTTCTTT.

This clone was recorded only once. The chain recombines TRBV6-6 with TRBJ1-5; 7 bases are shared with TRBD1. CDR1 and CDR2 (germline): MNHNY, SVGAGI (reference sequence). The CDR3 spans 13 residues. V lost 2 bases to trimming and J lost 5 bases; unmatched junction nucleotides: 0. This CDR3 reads CASSYRGHQPQHF. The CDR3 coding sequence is TGTGCCAGCAGTTACAGGGGGCATCAGCCCCAGCATTTT.

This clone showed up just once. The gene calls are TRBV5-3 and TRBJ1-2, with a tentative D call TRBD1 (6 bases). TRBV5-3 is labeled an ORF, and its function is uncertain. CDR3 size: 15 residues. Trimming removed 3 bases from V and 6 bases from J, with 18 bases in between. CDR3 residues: CARSSRTGTIDGYTF. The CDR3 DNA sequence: TGTGCCAGAAGCTCGCGGACCGGGACAATTGATGGCTACACCTTC.